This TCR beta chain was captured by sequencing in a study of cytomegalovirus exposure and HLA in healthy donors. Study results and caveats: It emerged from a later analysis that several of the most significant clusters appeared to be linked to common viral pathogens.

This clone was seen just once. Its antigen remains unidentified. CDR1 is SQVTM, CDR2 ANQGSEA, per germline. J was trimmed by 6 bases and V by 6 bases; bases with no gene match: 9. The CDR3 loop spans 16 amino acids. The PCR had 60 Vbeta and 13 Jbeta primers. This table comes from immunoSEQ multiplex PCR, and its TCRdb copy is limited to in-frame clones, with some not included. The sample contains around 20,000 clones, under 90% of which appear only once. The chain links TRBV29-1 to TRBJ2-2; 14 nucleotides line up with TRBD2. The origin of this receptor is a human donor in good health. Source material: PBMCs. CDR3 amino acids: CSVGTSGRQGSGELFF. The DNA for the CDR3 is TGCAGCGTAGGGACTAGCGGGAGACAAGGGTCCGGGGAGCTGTTTTTT.